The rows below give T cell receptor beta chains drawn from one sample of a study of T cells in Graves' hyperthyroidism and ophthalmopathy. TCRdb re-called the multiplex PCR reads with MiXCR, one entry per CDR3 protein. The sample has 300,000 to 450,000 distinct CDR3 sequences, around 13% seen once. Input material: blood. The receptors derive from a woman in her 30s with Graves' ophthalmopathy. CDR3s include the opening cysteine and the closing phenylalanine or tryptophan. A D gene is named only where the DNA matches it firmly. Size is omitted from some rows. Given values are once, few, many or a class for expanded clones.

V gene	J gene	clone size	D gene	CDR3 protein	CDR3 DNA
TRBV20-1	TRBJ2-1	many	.	CSATSRRSFPEQFF	TGCAGTGCTACATCACGACGGTCCTTTCCTGAGCAGTTCTTC
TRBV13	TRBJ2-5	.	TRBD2	CASGGDPGEKETQYF	TGTGCCAGCGGGGGGGATCCGGGGGAGAAAGAGACCCAGTACTTC
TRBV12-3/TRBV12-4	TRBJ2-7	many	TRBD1	CASSISRGPSYEQYF	TGTGCCAGCAGTATAAGCAGGGGGCCCTCCTACGAGCAGTACTTC
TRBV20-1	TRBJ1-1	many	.	CSARVVAEAFF	TGCAGTGCTAGAGTAGTCGCTGAAGCTTTCTTT
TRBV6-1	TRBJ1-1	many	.	CASRKQGSAEAFF	TGTGCCAGCAGGAAACAGGGTAGTGCTGAAGCTTTCTTT
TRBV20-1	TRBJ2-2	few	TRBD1	CSARGDRATGELFF	TGCAGTGCTCGGGGAGACAGGGCCACCGGGGAGCTGTTTTTT
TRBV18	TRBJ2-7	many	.	CASSLSGGYEQYF	TGTGCCAGCTCATTATCCGGGGGCTACGAGCAGTACTTC
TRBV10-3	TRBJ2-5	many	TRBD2	CAISDSGGTQETQYF	TGTGCCATCAGTGATAGCGGGGGGACGCAAGAGACCCAGTACTTC
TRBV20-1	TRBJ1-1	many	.	CSASGGTWAFF	TGCAGTGCTAGCGGGGGGACGTGGGCTTTCTTT
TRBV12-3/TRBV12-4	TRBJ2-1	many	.	CASSLARRGGLGEQFF	TGTGCCAGCAGTTTAGCGCGTAGGGGTGGGTTAGGTGAGCAGTTCTTC
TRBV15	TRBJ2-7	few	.	CATSRGDPYEQYF	TGTGCCACCAGCAGAGGGGACCCCTACGAGCAGTACTTC
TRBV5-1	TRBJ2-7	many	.	CASSIFRGWTYEQYF	TGCGCCAGCAGCATATTTCGGGGGTGGACCTACGAGCAGTACTTC
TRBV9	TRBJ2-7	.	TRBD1	CASSSSGQAGAYEQYF	TGTGCCAGCAGCTCAAGCGGACAGGCCGGGGCCTACGAGCAGTACTTC
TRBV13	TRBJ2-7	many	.	CASSMLTDSYEQYF	TGTGCCAGCAGCATGTTGACCGACTCCTACGAGCAGTACTTC
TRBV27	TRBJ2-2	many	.	CASSFRLSGQGRTGELFF	TGTGCCAGCAGTTTCCGACTTAGTGGGCAGGGACGGACCGGGGAGCTGTTTTTT
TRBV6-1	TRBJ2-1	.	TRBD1	CASSETGTGASEQFF	TGTGCCAGCAGTGAAACCGGGACAGGGGCGAGTGAGCAGTTCTTC
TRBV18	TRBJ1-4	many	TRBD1	CASSDRQGATNEKLFF	TGTGCCAGCTCCGACCGACAGGGGGCAACTAATGAAAAACTGTTTTTT
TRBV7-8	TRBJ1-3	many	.	CASSLAGGNSGNTIYF	TGTGCCAGCAGCTTAGCCGGGGGGAACTCTGGAAACACCATATATTTT
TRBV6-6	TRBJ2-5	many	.	CASSYSDSTGQETQYF	TGTGCCAGCAGTTACTCGGACAGTACCGGCCAAGAGACCCAGTACTTC
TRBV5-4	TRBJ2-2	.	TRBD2	CASSSGGSNTGELFF	TGTGCCAGCAGCTCGGGGGGATCGAACACCGGGGAGCTGTTTTTT
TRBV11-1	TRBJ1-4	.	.	CASSTEPREKLFF	TGTGCCAGCAGCACAGAACCGCGGGAAAAACTGTTTTTT
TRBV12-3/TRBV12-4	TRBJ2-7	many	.	CASSHQGYEQYF	TGTGCCAGCAGTCATCAGGGCTACGAGCAGTACTTC
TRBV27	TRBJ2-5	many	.	CASSSQGREETQYF	TGTGCCAGCAGTTCACAGGGTAGGGAAGAGACCCAGTACTTC
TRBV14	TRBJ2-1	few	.	CASGFLDEQFF	TGTGCCAGCGGGTTTCTTGATGAGCAGTTCTTC
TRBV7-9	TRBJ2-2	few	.	CASSATGTSFGELFF	TGTGCCAGCAGCGCAACCGGGACCTCCTTCGGGGAGCTGTTTTTT
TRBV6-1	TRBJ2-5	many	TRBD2	CASSEAASGGDRKTQYF	TGTGCCAGCAGTGAAGCGGCTAGCGGGGGGGACCGGAAGACCCAGTACTTC
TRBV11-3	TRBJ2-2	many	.	CASSLSGRMTGELFF	TGTGCCAGCAGCTTATCGGGGCGAATGACCGGGGAGCTGTTTTTT
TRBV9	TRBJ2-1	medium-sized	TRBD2	CASSVAASGGPSNNEQFF	TGTGCCAGCAGCGTAGCAGCTAGCGGGGGGCCCTCCAACAATGAGCAGTTCTTC
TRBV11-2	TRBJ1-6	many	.	CASSLDPSSYNSPLHF	TGTGCCAGCAGCTTAGATCCGTCAAGCTATAATTCACCCCTCCACTTT
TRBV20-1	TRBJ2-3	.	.	CSATGERTDTQYF	TGCAGTGCCACGGGGGAGCGCACAGATACGCAGTATTTT
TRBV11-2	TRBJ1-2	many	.	CASSLNRASYGYTF	TGTGCCAGCAGCTTGAACAGGGCTTCCTATGGCTACACCTTC
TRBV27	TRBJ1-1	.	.	CASLRWTEAFF	TGTGCCAGTCTCCGCTGGACTGAAGCTTTCTTT
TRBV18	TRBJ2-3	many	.	CASSPGSSTDTQYF	TGTGCCAGCTCACCAGGAAGCAGCACAGATACGCAGTATTTT
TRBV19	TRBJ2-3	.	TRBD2	CASSIVGGLAGNTDTQYF	TGTGCCAGTAGTATAGTAGGGGGGCTAGCGGGCAACACAGATACGCAGTATTTT
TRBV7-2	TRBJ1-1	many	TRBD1	CASVQGARNTEAFF	TGTGCCAGCGTTCAGGGGGCTCGGAACACTGAAGCTTTCTTT
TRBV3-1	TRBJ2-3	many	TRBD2	CASSLVAGARTDTQYF	TGTGCCAGCAGCCTTGTAGCGGGGGCCCGCACAGATACGCAGTATTTT
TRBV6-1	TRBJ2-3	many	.	CASSPPRRGDSTDTQYF	TGTGCCAGCAGTCCCCCTCGTAGGGGTGATAGCACAGATACGCAGTATTTT
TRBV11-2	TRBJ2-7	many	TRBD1	CASSPGTGTTYYEQYF	TGTGCCAGCAGCCCGGGGACAGGGACGACCTACTACGAGCAGTACTTC
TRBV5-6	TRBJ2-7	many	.	CASSLLIGRTYEQYF	TGTGCCAGCAGCCTCTTGATCGGCAGGACCTACGAGCAGTACTTC
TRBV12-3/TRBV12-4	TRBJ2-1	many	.	CASSPLGVGNEQFF	TGTGCCAGCAGCCCCTTAGGCGTCGGCAATGAGCAGTTCTTC
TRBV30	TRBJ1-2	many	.	CAWKQGRAGVGYTF	TGTGCCTGGAAGCAGGGCAGAGCTGGGGTTGGCTACACCTTC
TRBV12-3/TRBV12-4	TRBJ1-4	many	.	CASSRYDGEKLFF	TGTGCCAGCAGTCGATATGACGGTGAAAAACTGTTTTTT
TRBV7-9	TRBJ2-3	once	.	CASSHSGFTDTQYF	TGTGCCAGCAGTCATAGCGGTTTCACAGATACGCAGTATTTT
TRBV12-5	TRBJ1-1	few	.	CASGLAMGGGSTEAFF	TGTGCTAGTGGTTTGGCAATGGGGGGAGGGTCCACTGAAGCTTTCTTT
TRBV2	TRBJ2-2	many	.	CASRGDGETGELFF	TGTGCCAGCAGGGGGGATGGGGAAACCGGGGAGCTGTTTTTT
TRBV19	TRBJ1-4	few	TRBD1	CASSIRGIDEKLFF	TGTGCCAGTAGTATCAGGGGGATTGATGAAAAACTGTTTTTT
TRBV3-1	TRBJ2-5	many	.	CASSQAGTPGTQYF	TGTGCCAGCAGCCAAGCCGGGACCCCAGGGACACAGTACTTC
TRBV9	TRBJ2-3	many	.	CASSVDFPTDTQYF	TGTGCCAGCAGCGTAGATTTCCCCACAGATACGCAGTATTTT
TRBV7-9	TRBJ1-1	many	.	CASSPRSGFRERAFF	TGTGCCAGCAGCCCCCGGTCGGGGTTTCGAGAGCGAGCTTTCTTT
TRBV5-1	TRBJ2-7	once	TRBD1	CASSLDRGRIYEQYF	TGCGCCAGCAGCTTGGACAGGGGGCGAATCTACGAGCAGTACTTC
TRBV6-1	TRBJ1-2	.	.	CASIEFNYGYTF	TGTGCCAGCATCGAATTTAACTATGGCTACACCTTC
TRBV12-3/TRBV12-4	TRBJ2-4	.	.	CASSHSAENIQYF	TGTGCCAGCAGTCATAGCGCAGAAAACATTCAGTACTTC
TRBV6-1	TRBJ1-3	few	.	CASSSTYSGNTIYF	TGTGCCAGCAGTTCAACATACTCTGGAAACACCATATATTTT
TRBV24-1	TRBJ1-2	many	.	CATSDWTVNYGYTF	TGTGCCACCAGTGACTGGACAGTTAACTATGGCTACACCTTC
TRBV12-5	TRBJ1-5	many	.	CASGLVSQPQHF	TGTGCTAGTGGTTTGGTAAGTCAGCCCCAGCATTTT